These T cell receptor beta chains were read from a single sample in a study of blood T cell repertoires in COVID-19. The table came from immunoSEQ multiplex PCR; TCRdb's copy has only in-frame clones and leaves some out. The sample contains 150,000 to 200,000 clones, 85% to 90% of which appear only once. The specimen was PBMCs or T cells enriched from blood (not recorded which). The receptors were gathered from a woman in her 40s with acute COVID-19. CDR3s include the opening cysteine and the closing phenylalanine or tryptophan. The D gene is left open where the match is weak. Clone size is shown for a subset of rows, as once, few, many or a class of expanded clone.

j_gene,v_gene,abundance,d_gene,CDR3aa,CDR3nt
TRBJ2-7,TRBV6-1,-,-,CASSEARWYSYF,TGTGCCAGCAGTGAAGCTAGATGGTATAGTTACTTC
TRBJ1-4,TRBV12-5,-,TRBD1,CASGTTGKLFF,TGTGCTAGTGGAACGACAGGGAAACTGTTTTTT
TRBJ2-1,TRBV4-1,-,TRBD2,CASSQVGTSGNEQFF,TGCGCCAGCAGCCAAGTTGGGACTAGCGGCAATGAGCAGTTCTTC
TRBJ2-1,TRBV27,once,-,CASSPYSYNEQFF,TGTGCCAGCAGTCCCTACTCCTACAATGAGCAGTTCTTC
TRBJ1-2,TRBV4-2,-,-,CASSQEHGFYGYTF,TGTGCCAGCAGCCAGGAGCACGGCTTCTATGGCTACACCTTC
TRBJ2-5,TRBV7-2,-,TRBD1,CASSPGQGGETQYF,TGTGCCAGCAGCCCGGGACAGGGGGGGGAGACCCAGTACTTC
TRBJ1-5,TRBV6-6,once,-,CASSYSSPPQHF,TGTGCCAGCAGTTACTCGAGCCCGCCCCAGCATTTT
TRBJ1-6,TRBV15,-,TRBD1,CATKDRANYNSPLHF,TGTGCCACCAAAGACAGGGCTAACTATAATTCACCCCTCCACTTT
TRBJ2-3,TRBV7-6,-,-,CASSPSLGATDTQYF,TGTGCCAGCAGCCCTAGTCTAGGGGCCACAGATACGCAGTATTTT
TRBJ2-3,TRBV19,once,-,CASSIDSGLDTQYF,TGTGCCAGTAGTATAGATTCGGGTCTAGATACGCAGTATTTT